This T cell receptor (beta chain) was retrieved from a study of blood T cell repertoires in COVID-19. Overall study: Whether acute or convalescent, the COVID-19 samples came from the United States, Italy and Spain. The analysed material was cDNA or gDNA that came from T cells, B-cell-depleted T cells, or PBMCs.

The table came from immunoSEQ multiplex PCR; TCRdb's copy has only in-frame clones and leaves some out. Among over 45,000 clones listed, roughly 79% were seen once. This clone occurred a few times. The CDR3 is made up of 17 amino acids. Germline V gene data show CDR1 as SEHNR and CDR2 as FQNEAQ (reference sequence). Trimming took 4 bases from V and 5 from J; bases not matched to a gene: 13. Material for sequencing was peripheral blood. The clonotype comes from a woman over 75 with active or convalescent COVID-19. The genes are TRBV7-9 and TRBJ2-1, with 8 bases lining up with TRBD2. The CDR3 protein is CASSYQRGGNENNEQFF. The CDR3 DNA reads TGTGCCAGCAGCTACCAACGCGGGGGGAATGAAAACAATGAGCAGTTCTTC. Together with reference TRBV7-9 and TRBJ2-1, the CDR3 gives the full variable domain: DTGVSQNPRHKITKRGQNVTFRCDPISEHNRLYWYRQTLGQGPEFLTYFQNEAQLEKSRLLSDRFSAERPKGSFSTLEIQRTEQGDSAMYLCASSYQRGGNENNEQFFGPGTRLTVL.